The 7 T cell receptor beta chains below come from one sample, sequenced in a study of blood T cell repertoires in COVID-19. Data came from immunoSEQ multiplex PCR; TCRdb stores just in-frame clones and leaves some out. The repertoire holds 250,000 to 300,000 clones, over 65% seen once, with 3.5% to 5.5% in the top ten. The sample consisted of peripheral blood. All receptors come from a man aged 60 to 75 who had recovered from COVID-19.

The J gene is TRBJ1-5, the V gene TRBV28; 8 nucleotides align to TRBD1. After removal of 6 bases from V and 1 base from J, the junction contained 5 bases not matched to a gene. The CDR3 covers 15 residues. The germline CDR1 and CDR2 sequences are MDHEN and SYDVKM. The DNA for the CDR3 is TGTGCCAGCAGGAGGGACAGGTCCAGCAATCAGCCCCAGCATTTT. Its protein product is CASRRDRSSNQPQHF.

The J gene is TRBJ2-4, the V gene TRBV28; possibly TRBD2 for D (7 bases). Trimming stripped 3 bases from V and 0 bases from J, with 21 bases between. This CDR3 region has 19 residues. CDR1 is MDHEN, CDR2 SYDVKM, per germline. DNA for the CDR3: TGTGCCAGCAGTTTTCGGGGACCCCCGGGGGGCCTAGCCAAAAACATTCAGTACTTC. Protein: CASSFRGPPGGLAKNIQYF.

The J gene is TRBJ1-2, the V gene TRBV7-8; D is perhaps TRBD1 (6 bases). The CDR3 runs 14 residues. CDR1 and CDR2 (germline): SGHVS, FQNEAQ. The V end lost 4 bases, the J end lost 3 bases, and 12 bases lay between the germline ends. The CDR3 region is CASSSGGRDYGYTF. The CDR3 DNA sequence: TGTGCCAGCAGCTCGGGGGGGCGCGACTATGGCTACACCTTC.

The chain employs TRBV19 and TRBJ1-2; tentative D call: TRBD1 (5 bases). The CDR3 runs 15 residues. Looked up from germline, CDR1 is LNHDA and CDR2 is SQIVND (reference sequence). V was shortened by 7 bases and J by 0 bases, with 15 bases between the two germline ends. The CDR3 is CASTGREATNYGYTF. The CDR3 DNA reads as TGTGCCAGTACTGGCAGGGAAGCCACTAACTATGGCTACACCTTC.

V and J are TRBV2 and TRBJ1-1; D is perhaps TRBD1 (5 bases). Trimming pared 3 bases from V and 2 bases from J, leaving 10 bases between. The CDR3 is 14 residues long. Germline values: CDR1 SNHLY, CDR2 FYNNEI. CDR3 sequence (DNA): TGTGCCAGCAGTGAGTCAGGGCTAAACACTGAAGCTTTCTTT. It specifies CASSESGLNTEAFF. Using reference TRBV2 and TRBJ1-1 for the parts outside the CDR3, the full variable domain is EPEVTQTPSHQVTQMGQEVILRCVPISNHLYFYWYRQILGQKVEFLVSFYNNEISEKSEIFDDQFSVERPDGSNFTLKIRSTKLEDSAMYFCASSESGLNTEAFFGQGTRLTVV.

The rearrangement links TRBV6-1 to TRBJ1-2; D uncertain. Between the trimmed V and J ends, which lost 2 bases and 8 bases, there was a span of 21 bases. The germline V gene has CDR1 MNHNS and CDR2 SASEGT. The CDR3 covers 16 residues. The CDR3 bases are TGTGCCAGCAGTGAATCGCTGGGCGCCACAGCCGAGGGCTACACCTTC. Its translation is CASSESLGATAEGYTF.

CDR3 DNA sequence: TGTGCCAGCTCATCCACCGGAGGAGAGCCCCAGCATTTT. Translation gives CASSSTGGEPQHF. This chain links TRBV18 with TRBJ1-5, with D unresolved. Germline V gene data show CDR1 as KGHSH and CDR2 as LQKENI. The CDR3 is made up of 13 amino acids. Trimming cost V 5 bases and J 8 bases, with 13 bases left between them.